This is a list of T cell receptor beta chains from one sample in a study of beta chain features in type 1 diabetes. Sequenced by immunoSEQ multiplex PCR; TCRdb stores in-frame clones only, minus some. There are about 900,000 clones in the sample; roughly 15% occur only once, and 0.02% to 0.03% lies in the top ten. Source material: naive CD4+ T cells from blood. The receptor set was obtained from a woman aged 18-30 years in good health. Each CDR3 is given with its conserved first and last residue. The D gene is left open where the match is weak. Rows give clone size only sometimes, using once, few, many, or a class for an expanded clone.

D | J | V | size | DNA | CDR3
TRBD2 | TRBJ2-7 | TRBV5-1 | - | TGCGCCAGCAGCCCCCGGACTAGCGGGAGGGCGTACGAGCAGTACTTC | CASSPRTSGRAYEQYF
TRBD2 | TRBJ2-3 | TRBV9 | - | TGTGCCAGCAGCGCAACCCCCGGGACTAGCGGGAATCTAGCGCAGTATTTT | CASSATPGTSGNLAQYF
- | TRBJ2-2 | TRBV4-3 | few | TGCGCCAGCAGCCAAAGCCCGACTAGGGGCGTGGAGCTGTTTTTT | CASSQSPTRGVELFF
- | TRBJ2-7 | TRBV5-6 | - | TGTGCCAGCAGCTTGGTGCGCGGCGAGCAGTACTTC | CASSLVRGEQYF
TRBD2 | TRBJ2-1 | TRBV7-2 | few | TGTGCCAGCAGCCTAACTAGCGGAGGTTACAATGAGCAGTTCTTC | CASSLTSGGYNEQFF
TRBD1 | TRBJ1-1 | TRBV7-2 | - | TGTGCCAGCAGCTTAGTCGGGACAGAGGACACTGAAGCTTTCTTT | CASSLVGTEDTEAFF
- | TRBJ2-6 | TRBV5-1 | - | TGCGCCAGCAGCTTGACAGCCTCTGGGGCCAACGTCCTGACTTTC | CASSLTASGANVLTF
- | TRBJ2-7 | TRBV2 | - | TGTGCCAGCCGTGACGGCCCCTACGAGCAGTACTTC | CASRDGPYEQYF
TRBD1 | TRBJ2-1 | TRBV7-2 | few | TGTGCCAGCAGCTTTGGACAGGACTACAATGAGCAGTTCTTC | CASSFGQDYNEQFF
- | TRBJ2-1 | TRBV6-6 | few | TGTGCCAGCAGCAGTAGATACAATGAGCAGTTCTTC | CASSSRYNEQFF
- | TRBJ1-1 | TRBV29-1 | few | TGCAGCGACGTGTGGGGTTTGAACACTGAAGCTTTCTTT | CSDVWGLNTEAFF